This is a list of T cell receptor beta chains from one sample in a study of cytomegalovirus exposure and HLA in healthy donors. Method: immunoSEQ multiplex PCR; TCRdb's copy keeps in-frame clones and lacks some. The sample yields about 330,000 clones, 86% seen once. The sequenced sample was PBMCs. The receptors shown here come from a woman aged 18-29 years in good health and CMV-seronegative. Each CDR3 is given with its conserved first and last residue. The D gene is left open where the match is weak. Size values are once, few and many counts, or a class for expanded clones, and some rows have none.

j_call d_call clone_size v_call cdr3_nt cdr3_aa
TRBJ2-7 TRBD2 . TRBV4-1 TGCGCCAGCAGCCAAGGACTAGCGGATCTCTCCTACGAGCAGTACTTC CASSQGLADLSYEQYF
TRBJ2-5 . . TRBV11-2 TGTGCCAGCGCCCCGAGGGCCGGCCAACAAGAGACCCAGTACTTC CASAPRAGQQETQYF
TRBJ2-2 . . TRBV7-2 TGTGCCAGCAGCTTACAGGGGAACACCGGGGAGCTGTTTTTT CASSLQGNTGELFF
TRBJ2-2 TRBD2 . TRBV14 TGTGCCAGCAGTCCAGTTACTAGCGTGCCCAGCACCGGGGAGCTGTTTTTT CASSPVTSVPSTGELFF
TRBJ1-2 . . TRBV6-5 TGTGCCACTCAGGGGCGACTTAACTATGGCTACACCTTC CATQGRLNYGYTF
TRBJ2-3 . . TRBV21-1 TGTGCCAGCAGCAAAGAGGGACAGGGCACAGATACGCAGTATTTT CASSKEGQGTDTQYF
TRBJ1-5 TRBD1 . TRBV27 TGTGCCAGCAGTTCGGGACAGGGAGGCAATCAGCCCCAGCATTTT CASSSGQGGNQPQHF
TRBJ2-3 . . TRBV28 TGTGCCAGCAGGGTGTTAGACAGTGCTAGCACAGATACGCAGTATTTT CASRVLDSASTDTQYF
TRBJ2-7 TRBD2 . TRBV11-2 TGTGCCAGCAGCTTAGATTTGGGGGCTAGCGGGTTCTACGAGCAGTACTTC CASSLDLGASGFYEQYF
TRBJ2-1 TRBD2 once TRBV28 TGTGCCAGCTGCCCGACTCCGGGACTAGCGGGAGTTGAGCAGTTCTTC CASCPTPGLAGVEQFF
TRBJ2-1 . once TRBV7-3 TGTGCCAGCAGCTCCTCGCCCGGGGGATACAATGAGCAGTTCTTC CASSSSPGGYNEQFF
TRBJ1-3 . . TRBV30 TGTGCCTGGAGTTCGGGAGCGGGCACCATATATTTT CAWSSGAGTIYF
TRBJ2-7 TRBD2 . TRBV18 TGTGCCAGCTCACCCGGACTAGCGGGAGTTTTTGAGCAGTACTTC CASSPGLAGVFEQYF
TRBJ2-3 TRBD2 . TRBV2 TGTGCCAGTGGACTAGCGGGAGGTACAGATACGCAGTATTTT CASGLAGGTDTQYF
TRBJ1-3 . . TRBV7-2 TGTGCCAGCAGCTTAGCGGGGTGGGGAGCTGGAAACACCATATATTTT CASSLAGWGAGNTIYF
TRBJ2-1 TRBD2 . TRBV7-2 TGTGCCAGCAGCCAGCGGGTGGGGCGGGAGGTCCCTTACAATGAGCAGTTCTTC CASSQRVGREVPYNEQFF
TRBJ1-2 TRBD1 . TRBV9 TGTGCCAGCAGCCCGGACGGCGGACAGGTCTATGGCTACACCTTC CASSPDGGQVYGYTF
TRBJ2-7 TRBD1 . TRBV19 TGTGCCAGTAGTATCGGGACAGGGTCTTCCCACGAGCAGTACTTC CASSIGTGSSHEQYF
TRBJ2-1 TRBD2 . TRBV7-2 TGTGCCAGCAGCTTAATCGGTGCTAGCGGGCTTTACAATGAGCAGTTCTTC CASSLIGASGLYNEQFF
TRBJ2-7 TRBD1 . TRBV20-1 TGCTCGACAGGGCTTGACGAGCAGTACTTC CSTGLDEQYF
TRBJ1-2 . . TRBV2 TGTGCCAGCACAGGGGTTAACTATGGCTACACCTTC CASTGVNYGYTF
TRBJ2-3 . . TRBV28 TGTGCCAGCACCGCCCCGGGTACGCAGTATTTT CASTAPGTQYF
TRBJ2-2 . . TRBV5-6 TGTGCCAGCAGCCGATGGACCGGGACACCCACCGGGGAGCTGTTTTTT CASSRWTGTPTGELFF
TRBJ1-3 TRBD1 . TRBV2 TGTGCCAGCGGGTCGGACAGGGGTTACTCTGGAAACACCATATATTTT CASGSDRGYSGNTIYF
TRBJ2-2 . . TRBV19 TGTGCCAGTAGTATCGGACAGTTCGCCGGGGAGCTGTTTTTT CASSIGQFAGELFF
TRBJ2-7 . . TRBV6-6 TGTGCCAGCAATACAGGGTTCGGGGCCTACGAGCAGTACTTC CASNTGFGAYEQYF
TRBJ2-5 . . TRBV5-1 TGCGCCAGCAGCTTGGGAGGGCCGGAGGAGACCCAGTACTTC CASSLGGPEETQYF
TRBJ1-4 TRBD1 . TRBV28 TGTGCCAGCAGTTTACCAGGGGGCGATGAAAAACTGTTTTTT CASSLPGGDEKLFF
TRBJ2-7 . . TRBV27 TGTGCCAGCAGTTTATTGTACGGGAGAGTATACGAGCAGTACTTC CASSLLYGRVYEQYF
TRBJ2-7 TRBD2 . TRBV6-5 TGTGCCAGCAGTCCCTATGGGGCGGGAGGCTACCAGCAGTACTTC CASSPYGAGGYQQYF
TRBJ2-1 TRBD1 . TRBV5-1 TGCGCCAGCAGCCCGACAGGGGGCTTCAATGAGCAGTTCTTC CASSPTGGFNEQFF
TRBJ2-7 TRBD2 . TRBV4-3 TGCGCCAGCAGCCAAGATTGGGCGGGAGGAGCCTACGAGCAGTACTTC CASSQDWAGGAYEQYF
TRBJ2-7 TRBD2 . TRBV9 TGTGCCAGCAGCTCGGACGGGACTAGCGGCCTAGGGGAGCAGTACTTC CASSSDGTSGLGEQYF
TRBJ2-7 TRBD1 . TRBV5-1 TGCGCCAGCAGCTTACAGGGGCTCGACCCCTACGAGCAGTACTTC CASSLQGLDPYEQYF
TRBJ2-3 TRBD2 . TRBV10-3 TGTGCCATCAGTGAGTCGGAACTAGCGGGGGGACGGGATACGCAGTATTTT CAISESELAGGRDTQYF
TRBJ2-5 . . TRBV4-2 TGTGCCAGCAGCCAAGGCTGGGGGCCCGCGGAGACCCAGTACTTC CASSQGWGPAETQYF
TRBJ2-6 TRBD1 . TRBV7-3 TGTGCCAGCAGCCGAGGACAGGGGCCCTTCTCTGGGGCCAACGTCCTGACTTTC CASSRGQGPFSGANVLTF
TRBJ2-1 TRBD2 . TRBV9 TGTGCCAGCAGCGAATCTAGCGGGGCCCACAATGAGCAGTTCTTC CASSESSGAHNEQFF
TRBJ1-4 TRBD1 . TRBV25-1 TGTGCCAGCAGCGAACCCGGGACAGGGGGGAATGAAAAACTGTTTTTT CASSEPGTGGNEKLFF
TRBJ2-2 TRBD2 . TRBV6-1 TGTGCCAGCAGTGAATTTGGGCTAGCGGGAGGGGTTTACACCGGGGAGCTGTTTTTT CASSEFGLAGGVYTGELFF
TRBJ2-1 . . TRBV14 TGTGCCAGCAGCCTGGGGCCTTCCAATGAGCAGTTCTTC CASSLGPSNEQFF
TRBJ2-5 TRBD2 . TRBV7-3 TGTGCCAGCAGCTTAGCGGGGGGAGAGCAAGAGACCCAGTACTTC CASSLAGGEQETQYF
TRBJ2-7 TRBD1 . TRBV18 TGTGCCAGCTCACTCAAAATACAGGGGGCGGACGAGCAGTACTTC CASSLKIQGADEQYF
TRBJ2-7 TRBD2 . TRBV5-6 TGTGCCAGCAGCTTGGGACTAGCGGGAGGGCCTGAGCAGTACTTC CASSLGLAGGPEQYF
TRBJ1-1 . . TRBV6-5 TGTGCCAGCAGTTTTTCCGGGTCTCGATCGTTGACTGAAGCTTTCTTT CASSFSGSRSLTEAFF
TRBJ2-7 TRBD1 . TRBV4-1 TGCGCCAGCAGCCAACAGGACAGGTACTCCTACGAGCAGTACTTC CASSQQDRYSYEQYF
TRBJ2-3 TRBD2 . TRBV18 TGTGCCAGCACCTTTGGACTAGCGGGGGGAAGCACAGATACGCAGTATTTT CASTFGLAGGSTDTQYF
TRBJ1-2 TRBD1 . TRBV19 TGTGCCAGTAGTGGGGGAGCGCGACAGGGGAAAGGCTATGGCTACACCTTC CASSGGARQGKGYGYTF
TRBJ1-2 TRBD1 . TRBV29-1 TGCAGCGTTGAGCCCGGGACAGGGGGGAACTATGGCTACACCTTC CSVEPGTGGNYGYTF
TRBJ2-7 . . TRBV27 TGTGCCAGCAGTTTATTATCAGGGCGCGACGAGCAGTACTTC CASSLLSGRDEQYF
TRBJ2-7 TRBD2 . TRBV9 TGTGCCAGCAGCCCCCGACTAGCGCTTACCTACGAGCAGTACTTC CASSPRLALTYEQYF
TRBJ1-2 TRBD1 few TRBV29-1 TGCAGCGCTCGCGCGGGACAGGACTATGGCTACACCTTC CSARAGQDYGYTF
TRBJ1-3 . . TRBV27 TGTGCCAGCAGTTTATCGCCAGGCTCTGGAAACACCATATATTTT CASSLSPGSGNTIYF
TRBJ1-2 . . TRBV12-5 TGTGCTAGTGGTTTGGACACATCCTATGGCTACACCTTC CASGLDTSYGYTF
TRBJ2-7 . few TRBV4-1 TGCGCCAGCAGCCAAAATCGGGCCTACGAGCAGTACTTC CASSQNRAYEQYF
TRBJ1-1 . . TRBV7-3 TGTGCCAGCAGCTCCCGACAGGCCTCTGAAGCTTTCTTT CASSSRQASEAFF
TRBJ2-7 TRBD1 . TRBV7-8 TGTGCCAGCAGCACGGACAGGGGGCGCGAGCAGTACTTC CASSTDRGREQYF
TRBJ2-3 TRBD1 . TRBV28 TGTGCCAGCAGACCGACAGGGGTCACAGATACGCAGTATTTT CASRPTGVTDTQYF
TRBJ1-1 . . TRBV10-3 TGTGCCATCAGTGACTTGGGAACAGGGAGCAACACTGAAGCTTTCTTT CAISDLGTGSNTEAFF